This T cell receptor beta chain was sequenced in a study of T cell repertoires in cytomegalovirus infection. Across the study: HLA-B-restricted CMV epitopes that are well studied were used alongside recently identified HLA-C-restricted ones. Matching HLA type and CMV infection were both indicated by public TCR beta signatures. Whole-study results and caveats: Of the TCR beta families, the public ones yielded a cumulative frequency that identified carriers of CMV plus the relevant HLA. CMV-specific TCR beta clonotypes restricted by HLA-C were the ones dominating the ex vivo response.

MiXCR, run by TCRdb on the reads, gives a single entry per CDR3 protein. The table lists hundreds of thousands of distinct CDR3 sequences, under 35% of them singletons, with about 20% in the top ten. With regard to this clonotype: What it binds is unknown.

The junction had 6 bases not matched to a gene; V was cut back by 1 base and J by 1 base. Germline V CDR1 and CDR2: SGHVS, FQNEAQ. The CDR3 is 16 residues long. The genes are TRBV7-8 and TRBJ2-5, with TRBD1 matching over 7 bases. The receptor comes from a human donor in good health (CMV status not recorded). Some clones in this sample may be carry-over from other donors' samples. Sequencing used cultured PBMCs, obtained from culture after CMV antigen stimulation. The CDR3 DNA follows: TGTGCCAGCAGCTTAGATCTAGGGGGCCTCCAAGAGACCCAGTACTTC. Translated, it gives CASSLDLGGLQETQYF.